Below, one TCR beta chain is given with its context. Its target is unknown. The data were taken from a study of T cells in Graves' hyperthyroidism and ophthalmopathy. Broader study findings: Researchers found most expanded thyroid clonotypes above 0.001 in blood as well.

The CDR3 length is 15 residues. The J segment lost 8 bases and the V segment lost 2 bases, leaving 14 bases of the junction unmatched. Germline CDR1 and CDR2: DFQATT and SNEGSKA (reference sequence). Each ophthalmopathy patient scored at least 3 on the Clinical Activity Score and at least 4 on NOSPECS grade, with duration under 3 months. About 10 ml fresh peripheral blood yielded the PBMCs. Template material for amplifying TCR beta CDR3 regions consisted of RNA transcripts. HTBI primers were used for first-round RT-PCR of the TCR CDR3. TCRdb called the multiplex PCR reads again in MiXCR, with one record for every CDR3 protein. The data contain roughly 350,000 distinct CDR3 sequences, more than 14% of them singletons.

The chain recombines TRBV20-1 with TRBJ2-5; 7 bases agree with TRBD1. Sequencing was done on a sample of blood. The clonotype originates from a woman aged 25 to 39 with Graves' ophthalmopathy. The CDR3, as DNA: TGCAGTGCTAGAAGCCAAACCGGGACAGTCCGCACCCAGTACTTC. It codes for CSARSQTGTVRTQYF.